These T cell receptor beta chains were read from a single sample in a study of glioma-infiltrating T cells. TCRdb fed the multiplex PCR reads into MiXCR, producing one record per CDR3 protein. The sample yields roughly 350,000 distinct CDR3 sequences, 35% to 45% seen once. The source material was glioma tissue, nonneoplastic brain tissue, or PBMCs (not recorded which). The source of these receptors is a human donor with low-grade glioma or glioblastoma, undergoing nonglioma brain surgery, or in good health (not recorded which). CDR3s include the opening cysteine and the closing phenylalanine or tryptophan. Each record gives: CDR3 DNA, CDR3 protein, D gene, CDR3 length, J gene, clone size, V gene. A D gene is named only where the DNA matches it firmly. The listing skips clone size in some rows; elsewhere it reads once, few, many or a size class.

TGTGCCAGCAGCCCAGCTGGTACAGGTCAGTACTTC CASSPAGTGQYF - 12 TRBJ2-5 once TRBV11-2
TGTGCCAGCAGCCAAGTGCGGCCGGGGTATGGCTACACCTTC CASSQVRPGYGYTF - 14 TRBJ1-2 few TRBV14
TGCAGCGTTGCAGTAGCGAGCACAGATACGCAGTATTTT CSVAVASTDTQYF - 13 TRBJ2-3 - TRBV29-1
TGTGCCAGCAGCTCCCAGGGGGGTCCCTACGAGCAGTACTTC CASSSQGGPYEQYF - 14 TRBJ2-7 few TRBV7-9
TGTGCCACCAGTGATTCGTCCAGCACAGATACGCAGTATTTT CATSDSSSTDTQYF - 14 TRBJ2-3 - TRBV24-1
TGCGCCAGCAGTTTTACGGGAGGGCGCAGGGAGACCCAGGACTTC CASSFTGGRRETQDF TRBD2 15 TRBJ2-5 - TRBV6-6
TGTGCCAGCAGTCGACACCCAGACCTCTACAATGAGCAGTTCTTC CASSRHPDLYNEQFF - 15 TRBJ2-1 - TRBV28
TGCAGTGCTAGACCCCGGTGGCAGGGATCGGGCGAGACCCAGTACTTC CSARPRWQGSGETQYF - 16 TRBJ2-5 few TRBV20-1
TGTGCCAGCAGCCAAGTAAGGGGGTACCAAGAGACCCAGTACTTC CASSQVRGYQETQYF - 15 TRBJ2-5 - TRBV4-2
TGCAGTGTCAGAGCGGGATTTGCGGATACGCAGTATTTT CSVRAGFADTQYF TRBD2 13 TRBJ2-3 many TRBV20-1
TGTGCCAGCAGCTTACGACTAGGTGCAGATACGCAGTATTTT CASSLRLGADTQYF - 14 TRBJ2-3 - TRBV5-4
TGTGCCAGCAGCTTCCCACCGCTTATCCGGGACCGGAACTATGGCTACACCTTC CASSFPPLIRDRNYGYTF - 18 TRBJ1-2 - TRBV7-9
TGTGCCAGCATTTGGGGGCACACTGAAGCTTTCTTT CASIWGHTEAFF - 12 TRBJ1-1 few TRBV12-3/TRBV12-4
TGCAGTGCTAGAGCGGGGACTAGCGACAATGAGCAGTTCTTC CSARAGTSDNEQFF TRBD2 14 TRBJ2-1 few TRBV20-1
TGCGCCAGCAAAGGAGAAGGGGCCTACAATGAGCAGTTCTTC CASKGEGAYNEQFF - 14 TRBJ2-1 - TRBV5-1
TGTGCCAGCAGTTTATCGACTAGCGGGAGTGGCTACAATGAGCAGTTCTTC CASSLSTSGSGYNEQFF TRBD2 17 TRBJ2-1 - TRBV27
TGTGCCAGTACCCCGGACAGGACCTACGAGCAGTACTTC CASTPDRTYEQYF TRBD1 13 TRBJ2-7 few TRBV7-9
TGTGCCAGCAGCTTAGCGTACCAGGGACAGGGAGGCCACGAGCAGTACTTC CASSLAYQGQGGHEQYF TRBD1 17 TRBJ2-7 - TRBV7-2
TGTGCCAGCAGTTTATTGAGGGATAATTTAGGTCCGTACGAGCAGTACTTC CASSLLRDNLGPYEQYF - 17 TRBJ2-7 - TRBV28
TGTGCCAGCAGCCCCAGCGGACTAGCGGGAGCTTACACAGATACGCAGTATTTT CASSPSGLAGAYTDTQYF TRBD2 18 TRBJ2-3 few TRBV7-2
TGTGCCAGCAGTTTAATCGGGTTCGGGAACACCGGGGAGCTGTCTTTT CASSLIGFGNTGELSF - 16 TRBJ2-2 once TRBV27
TGTGCCACCTTTAATGGGCAGCGTGGGGGGGAGCAGTACTTC CATFNGQRGGEQYF - 14 TRBJ2-7 few TRBV28
TGTGCCAGCAGCCAAGGGCTAGCGGGGCCCGAGGAGACCCAGTACTTC CASSQGLAGPEETQYF TRBD2 16 TRBJ2-5 - TRBV7-2
TGTGCCAGCAGCCTGATGGGACTAGCGGGTATGGAGCAGTACTTC CASSLMGLAGMEQYF TRBD2 15 TRBJ2-7 - TRBV3-1
TGCAGCGTTGCCCTTCAGACAGGGCCTAATCAGCCCCAGCATTTT CSVALQTGPNQPQHF TRBD1 15 TRBJ1-5 - TRBV29-1
TGTGCCAGCAGTTCGATAGGACTAGCGGTCTACGAGCAGTACTTC CASSSIGLAVYEQYF TRBD2 15 TRBJ2-7 - TRBV7-2
TGCAGCGTCCTGACAGGCACCTACGAGCAGTACTTC CSVLTGTYEQYF - 12 TRBJ2-7 - TRBV29-1
TGCGCCAGCAGCCAAGTTATGGCCCGTGGGCGGGCCGGCACAGATACGCAGTATTTT CASSQVMARGRAGTDTQYF - 19 TRBJ2-3 - TRBV4-1
TGTGCCAGCAGCTTAGGCCCCCTCGTAAACTATGGCTACACCTTC CASSLGPLVNYGYTF - 15 TRBJ1-2 many TRBV7-2
TGTGCCAGTAGTATCATTGAGGGAGGCGGCTACGAGCAGTACTTC CASSIIEGGGYEQYF - 15 TRBJ2-7 - TRBV19
TGTGCCAGCAGTTTAAGGTTTCGGCCTAGCGTGAGAAAGTACTTC CASSLRFRPSVRKYF - 15 TRBJ2-7 - TRBV27
TGCAGCGTTGCCGGGACAGAAGGAGCAACTAATGAAAAACTGTTTTTT CSVAGTEGATNEKLFF TRBD1 16 TRBJ1-4 - TRBV20-1
TGTGCCACCAGCAGAGACAGGGCTGACAACTATGGCTACACCTTC CATSRDRADNYGYTF - 15 TRBJ1-2 few TRBV15
TGTGCCAGCAGTGAATATAGCGGGCGGGAAAGCACAGATACGCAGTATTTT CASSEYSGRESTDTQYF TRBD2 17 TRBJ2-3 few TRBV25-1
TGCAGTGCTAGAGGACAGGCTCTCGGGTTCACCTTC CSARGQALGFTF - 12 TRBJ1-2 many TRBV20-1
TGTGCCAGTAGTAGCCCGGACAGGCCCAGGGAGGCCCAGTACTTC CASSSPDRPREAQYF - 15 TRBJ2-5 - TRBV19
TGTGCCAGCAGTTACTCAGGGGGAGGCTATGGCTACACCTTC CASSYSGGGYGYTF - 14 TRBJ1-2 many TRBV6-6
TGCAGTGCTAGAAATAGGGGGGGGAGGTCCTACAATGAGCAGTTCTTC CSARNRGGRSYNEQFF - 16 TRBJ2-1 few TRBV20-1
TGTGCCAGCAGCCAGGGACAGGGGAGGGCTTTCTTT CASSQGQGRAFF TRBD1 12 TRBJ1-1 many TRBV7-2
TGTGCCAGCAGTTTAAGCGGAACCTACTACGAGCAGTACTTC CASSLSGTYYEQYF - 14 TRBJ2-7 once TRBV12-3/TRBV12-4
TGTGCCAGCAGCCAGACTCCGGGACACCCTCCTCTCGAGACCCAGTACTTC CASSQTPGHPPLETQYF - 17 TRBJ2-5 - TRBV5-4
TGTGCCAGCAGCCCCCAGGGTCGGGTTACTGAAGCTTTCTTT CASSPQGRVTEAFF - 14 TRBJ1-1 - TRBV7-3
TGTGCCAGCAGTCTAGCGGGACTGGGACTTATTAATGAGCAGTTCTTC CASSLAGLGLINEQFF TRBD2 16 TRBJ2-1 once TRBV2
TGTGCCAGCAGGGAAAGTTTTGAGCAGTTCTTC CASRESFEQFF - 11 TRBJ2-1 once TRBV25-1
TGTGCCACCAGTGGCTATACACCCTACTTCACCGGGGAGCTGTTTTTT CATSGYTPYFTGELFF - 16 TRBJ2-2 - TRBV24-1
TGTGCCAGTAACGGCAGGGGAGAGGTTGGCTACACCTTC CASNGRGEVGYTF - 13 TRBJ1-2 - TRBV19
TGTGCCACCGCAACCACAGGAGAGAACACTGAAGCTTTCTTT CATATTGENTEAFF - 14 TRBJ1-1 - TRBV19
TGTGCCAGCACCGCGGGACGGACAAACACTGAAGCTTTCTTT CASTAGRTNTEAFF - 14 TRBJ1-1 many TRBV28